Included here is one T cell receptor (beta chain) sequence, with context. These data belong to a study of blood T cell repertoires in COVID-19. Here immunoSEQ multiplex PCR was the method, and the copy in TCRdb shows in-frame clones only, minus some. The sample has 50,000 to 70,000 clones, around 84% seen once. The clonotype was recovered from a woman aged 60-70 years with acute or convalescent COVID-19. The sequenced sample consisted of peripheral blood.

The CDR3 DNA follows: TGCGCCAGCAGCTTGGTGACAGGGGCGTACACAGATACGCAGTATTTT. Encoded protein: CASSLVTGAYTDTQYF. The J gene is TRBJ2-3, the V gene TRBV5-1, with 8 bases aligning to TRBD1. V shed 0 bases, J shed 2 bases, and the junction held 5 bases outside the gene matches. This CDR3 contains 16 residues. Germline values: CDR1 SGHRS, CDR2 YFSETQ. Complete variable domain (other parts from reference TRBV5-1 and TRBJ2-3): KAGVTQTPRYLIKTRGQQVTLSCSPISGHRSVSWYQQTPGQGLQFLFEYFSETQRNKGNFPGRFSGRQFSNSRSEMNVSTLELGDSALYLCASSLVTGAYTDTQYFGPGTRLTVL.